These 8 T cell receptor beta chains share one sample of origin, sequenced in a study of read filtering for tumor transcriptome and immune sequencing. Molecular barcoded adaptors covering alpha/delta and beta/gamma chains were used on 400 to 450 ng RNA. TCRdb ran MiXCR on the reads and lists one entry per CDR3 protein. The sample lists about 46,000 distinct CDR3 sequences; around 19% were seen once. The sequencing sample was made of a population of CD138-negative cells sorted from bone marrow. The receptor set was obtained from a donor aged 40 or over with multiple myeloma.

On this clonotype itself: Relative to the germline gene, one junction end is altered; a read error may explain this. This sequence joins TRBV28 and TRBJ2-1, with D uncertain. The CDR3 length is 14 residues. Germline V gives CDR1 MDHEN, CDR2 SYDVKM. CDR3 region: CASRLQSSYNEQLF. The CDR3 region has the DNA TGTGCCAGCAGACTCCAGAGCTCCTACAATGAGCAGTTGTTC.

The sample holds many counts of this clonotype. The chain has TRBV6-1 and TRBJ2-5; 10 nucleotides align to TRBD2. Germline V gives CDR1 MNHNS, CDR2 SASEGT. The CDR3 extends over 16 amino acids. The V segment lost 1 base and the J segment 4 bases; nucleotides outside the gene matches: 6. The CDR3 region is CASSEGLAGVRETQYF. The CDR3 region has the DNA TGTGCCAGCAGTGAAGGGCTAGCGGGAGTTCGAGAGACCCAGTACTTC.

V is TRBV19 and J is TRBJ1-5, with D possibly TRBD1 on 6 matching bases. V shed 5 bases and J shed 7 bases, with 15 bases lying between them. The CDR3 consists of 14 residues. Germline CDR1 is LNHDA and CDR2 is SQIVND (reference sequence). The CDR3 is CASSRLTGGQPQHF. For the CDR3, the DNA is TGTGCCAGTAGTCGACTGACAGGTGGACAGCCCCAGCATTTT.

About this clonotype itself: One end of the junction fails to match germline, which may point to a read error. V usage is TRBV7-9 and J usage is TRBJ2-1; TRBD2 matches at 7 bases. Germline V gives CDR1 SEHNR, CDR2 FQNEAQ (reference sequence). The CDR3 loop spans 15 amino acids. The CDR3 sequence is CASSLTSGKFYEQVF. CDR3 bases: TGTGCCAGCAGCCTGACAAGCGGGAAATTCTATGAGCAGGTCTTC.

This clonotype was recorded at least ten times. V usage is TRBV7-2 and J usage is TRBJ2-4; 7 bases fit TRBD1. CDR1 SGHTA and CDR2 FQGNSA come from the germline V gene. With 1 base clipped from V and 3 bases from J, the junction kept 12 bases outside the gene matches. This CDR3 comprises 18 residues. The DNA of the CDR3 is TGTGCCAGCAGCTTAGTCTTAAGGGACAGCTTGGGCAAAAACATTCAGTACTTC. This encodes CASSLVLRDSLGKNIQYF.

This clonotype is classed as medium-sized. The rearrangement links TRBV7-6 to TRBJ2-1; TRBD2 agrees at 7 bases. This CDR3 spans 17 amino acids. Trimming cost V 1 base and J 9 bases; bases outside gene matches: 15. The germline V gene encodes CDR1 SGHVS and CDR2 FNYEAQ. CDR3 sequence reads: CASSLGGQGLRSSEQFF. The CDR3 coding sequence is TGTGCCAGCAGCTTAGGGGGTCAGGGACTAAGGTCTAGTGAGCAGTTCTTC.

This clonotype occurred many times. This chain connects TRBV2 to TRBJ2-1; unclear D gene. The CDR3 covers 13 residues. Trimming removed 1 base from V and 7 bases from J, with 8 bases in between. The germline V gene has CDR1 SNHLY and CDR2 FYNNEI. In nucleotides, the CDR3 is TGTGCCAGCAGTGAAGAGGTCAATAATGAGCAGTTCTTC. The encoded protein is CASSEEVNNEQFF. Based on the CDR3 plus reference TRBV2 and TRBJ2-1, the full variable domain is EPEVTQTPSHQVTQMGQEVILRCVPISNHLYFYWYRQILGQKVEFLVSFYNNEISEKSEIFDDQFSVERPDGSNFTLKIRSTKLEDSAMYFCASSEEVNNEQFFGPGTRLTVL.

The J gene is TRBJ2-5, the V gene TRBV2, with D possibly TRBD1 on 6 matching bases. V lost 4 bases and J 4 bases, leaving 13 bases between the germline ends. CDR1 and CDR2 (germline): SNHLY, FYNNEI. There are 14 residues in the CDR3. The CDR3 sequence is CASSVDRSRETQYF. The CDR3 DNA is TGTGCCAGCAGTGTTGACAGGTCACGAGAGACCCAGTACTTC.